The 18 T cell receptor beta chains listed next were all sequenced from one sample in a study of cytomegalovirus exposure and HLA in healthy donors. Primers for the PCR totalled 60 Vbeta and 13 Jbeta. Sequencing used immunoSEQ multiplex PCR; TCRdb keeps in-frame clones, though not all of them. Among 130,000 or so clones, around 79% were seen once, and the ten largest hold less than 2.5%. Sequencing input: PBMCs. The receptors here all came from a woman between 40 and 50 years old in good health and CMV-seropositive.

The chain joins TRBV2 to TRBJ1-2, with 8 positions matching TRBD1. This CDR3 has 14 amino acids. Per the germline V gene, CDR1 is SNHLY and CDR2 is FYNNEI. The V and J ends lost 7 bases and 4 bases, in that order; junction bases with no gene match: 8. The CDR3 DNA is TGTGCCAGCACCCTGGACAGGGTTGGCTATGGCTACACCTTC. This codes for CASTLDRVGYGYTF. Based on the CDR3 plus reference TRBV2 and TRBJ1-2, the full variable domain is EPEVTQTPSHQVTQMGQEVILRCVPISNHLYFYWYRQILGQKVEFLVSFYNNEISEKSEIFDDQFSVERPDGSNFTLKIRSTKLEDSAMYFCASTLDRVGYGYTFGSGTRLTVV.

The V and J genes are TRBV10-3 and TRBJ1-2, with D perhaps matching TRBD1 (5 bases). Trimming stripped 4 bases from V and 3 bases from J, with 9 bases between. Per germline, CDR1 ENHRY and CDR2 SYGVKD. The length of the CDR3 is 13 residues. CDR3 sequence reads: CAISAGGYYGYTF. DNA for the CDR3: TGTGCCATCAGTGCGGGGGGGTACTATGGCTACACCTTC.

The chain uses TRBV7-3 and TRBJ2-7, with 8 bases matching TRBD2. V lost 5 bases to trimming and J lost 1 base; unmatched junction nucleotides: 7. Germline V CDR1 and CDR2: SGHTA, FQGTGA. The CDR3 runs 15 residues. The CDR3 region is CASSKTSGPSYEQYF. Here the CDR3 DNA reads TGTGCCAGCAGCAAAACTAGCGGTCCTTCCTACGAGCAGTACTTC. Supplemented by reference TRBV7-3 and TRBJ2-7, the full variable domain reads GAGVSQTPSNKVTEKGKYVELRCDPISGHTALYWYRQSLGQGPEFLIYFQGTGAADDSGLPNDRFFAVRPEGSVSTLKIQRTERGDSAVYLCASSKTSGPSYEQYFGPGTRLTVT.

The chain uses TRBV30 and TRBJ2-5, with TRBD1 as a possible D gene (5 bases). The CDR3 runs to 11 residues. The germline V gene encodes CDR1 GTSNPN and CDR2 SVGIG (reference sequence). Between the trimmed V and J ends, which lost 5 bases and 6 bases, there was a span of 10 bases. The DNA of the CDR3 is TGTGCCTGGCAGGGCGCACAGACCCAGTACTTC. The encoded protein is CAWQGAQTQYF.

This chain joins TRBV4-1 and TRBJ1-2; a possible D gene is TRBD1 (5 bases). Trimming pared 4 bases from V and 7 bases from J, leaving 19 bases between. The CDR3 totals 15 residues. Germline V gene sequence: CDR1 MGHRA, CDR2 YSYEKL. The chain's CDR3 is CASSLGREGRSGYTF. DNA of the CDR3: TGCGCCAGCAGCCTCGGGAGAGAGGGGCGCAGTGGCTACACCTTC.

This rearrangement joins TRBV5-6 to TRBJ2-1; 8 bases are a match to TRBD2. With V trimmed by 4 bases and J by 3 bases, 9 bases remained unmatched. The germline V gene has CDR1 SGHDT and CDR2 YYEEEE. The CDR3 consists of 16 residues. CDR3 in amino acids: CASSPQLAESYNEQFF. CDR3 nucleotides: TGTGCCAGCAGCCCGCAACTAGCGGAGAGCTACAATGAGCAGTTCTTC. Variable domain in full (rest from reference TRBV5-6 and TRBJ2-1): DAGVTQSPTHLIKTRGQQVTLRCSPKSGHDTVSWYQQALGQGPQFIFQYYEEEERQRGNFPDRFSGHQFPNYSSELNVNALLLGDSALYLCASSPQLAESYNEQFFGPGTRLTVL.

The chain combines TRBV7-2 with TRBJ2-7; TRBD1 is a possible D gene (6 bases). This CDR3 is 14 amino acids long. V was trimmed by 4 bases and J by 3 bases, leaving 13 bases between them. Germline-derived CDR1 and CDR2 are SGHTA and FQGNSA. The CDR3: CASSSQGMYYEQYF. The DNA for the CDR3 is TGTGCCAGCAGCTCTCAGGGGATGTACTACGAGCAGTACTTC. Drawing the rest from reference TRBV7-2 and TRBJ2-7, the complete variable domain is GAGVSQSPSNKVTEKGKDVELRCDPISGHTALYWYRQSLGQGLEFLIYFQGNSAPDKSGLPSDRFSAERTGGSVSTLTIQRTQQEDSAVYLCASSSQGMYYEQYFGPGTRLTVT.

The V and J genes are TRBV7-9 and TRBJ1-5; TRBD1 agrees at 8 bases. This CDR3 comprises 13 residues. The ends lost 5 bases at V and 8 bases at J; junction bases unmatched: 5. Germline assignment: CDR1 SEHNR and CDR2 FQNEAQ (reference sequence). The DNA for the CDR3 is TGTGCCAGCAGCCAGACAGGGGTCGAGCCCCAGCATTTT. Residues: CASSQTGVEPQHF. Complete variable domain (other parts from reference TRBV7-9 and TRBJ1-5): DTGVSQNPRHKITKRGQNVTFRCDPISEHNRLYWYRQTLGQGPEFLTYFQNEAQLEKSRLLSDRFSAERPKGSFSTLEIQRTEQGDSAMYLCASSQTGVEPQHFGDGTRLSIL.

This sequence joins TRBV6-1 and TRBJ2-2, with 8 bases matching TRBD1. The CDR3 extends over 14 amino acids. V gave up 8 bases and J gave up 5 bases; unmatched junction bases: 7. Germline V CDR1 and CDR2: MNHNS, SASEGT. The CDR3 loop reads CASLPRGRTGELFF. The CDR3 nucleotides are TGTGCCAGCCTGCCCAGGGGGCGAACCGGGGAGCTGTTTTTT.

This clone was counted a single time. The chain combines TRBV5-1 with TRBJ1-1, with D perhaps matching TRBD1 (5 bases). The CDR3 is made up of 16 amino acids. Germline lookup yields CDR1 SGHRS and CDR2 YFSETQ. Trimming left V 4 bases short and J 0 bases short, with 16 bases between. The CDR3 is CASSPNLRDMNTEAFF. The CDR3 DNA is TGCGCCAGCAGCCCCAATCTCAGGGATATGAACACTGAAGCTTTCTTT. The variable domain in full, completed from reference TRBV5-1 and TRBJ1-1, reads KAGVTQTPRYLIKTRGQQVTLSCSPISGHRSVSWYQQTPGQGLQFLFEYFSETQRNKGNFPGRFSGRQFSNSRSEMNVSTLELGDSALYLCASSPNLRDMNTEAFFGQGTRLTVV.

This clone appeared a few times. V and J are TRBV6-1 and TRBJ2-3; tentative D call: TRBD1 (6 bases). CDR1 MNHNS and CDR2 SASEGT come from the germline V gene. The germline V and J ends were trimmed by 7 bases and 1 base, with 12 bases remaining between them. The CDR3 spans 14 residues. The CDR3 bases are TGTGCCAGCACCGCAGGGGCCGGCACAGATACGCAGTATTTT. Translation gives CASTAGAGTDTQYF.

V usage is TRBV6-1 and J usage is TRBJ1-2; perhaps TRBD1 as D (6 bases). V gave up 11 bases and J gave up 8 bases, with 18 bases separating them. The CDR3 sequence is 12 residues long. In germline, CDR1 is MNHNS, CDR2 SASEGT. DNA for the CDR3: TGTGCCCTAGGACAGAGTACGGGAGGCTACACCTTC. It is translated as CALGQSTGGYTF.

This clone was observed a handful of times. The rearrangement uses TRBV7-9 and TRBJ2-7; unclear D gene. The CDR3 loop spans 12 amino acids. The germline V gene has CDR1 SEHNR and CDR2 FQNEAQ (reference sequence). The germline V and J ends were trimmed by 4 bases and 3 bases, with 7 bases remaining between them. The DNA of the CDR3 is TGTGCCAGCAGCTCTGCTAGCTACGAGCAGTACTTC. Protein: CASSSASYEQYF.

The chain employs TRBV2 and TRBJ2-7; D perhaps matches TRBD2 (5 bases). V gave up 2 bases and J gave up 5 bases, with 10 bases separating them. CDR1 is SNHLY and CDR2 is FYNNEI in the germline V gene. CDR3 length equals 13 residues. The CDR3 reads CASSEWESDEQYF. CDR3 nucleotide sequence: TGTGCCAGCAGTGAATGGGAGTCCGACGAGCAGTACTTC.

The chain recombines TRBV7-8 with TRBJ2-1, with 14 bases matching TRBD2. J was trimmed by 4 bases and V by 4 bases; bases with no gene match: 3. The germline gives CDR1 SGHVS, CDR2 FQNEAQ. CDR3 length: 16 residues. The CDR3: CASSWGLAGVYNEQFF. Written as DNA, the CDR3 is TGTGCCAGCAGCTGGGGACTAGCGGGAGTATACAATGAGCAGTTCTTC.

The V gene is TRBV6-6, the J gene TRBJ1-2; TRBD1 agrees at 7 bases. The CDR3 extends over 15 amino acids. Germline assignment: CDR1 MNHNY and CDR2 SVGAGI (reference sequence). V trimming: 4 bases; J trimming: 6 bases; junction bases outside the gene matches: 11. CDR3: CASSLQTGKVDGYTF. CDR3 nucleotides: TGTGCCAGCAGTTTACAGACAGGGAAAGTCGATGGCTACACCTTC.

This chain joins TRBV2 and TRBJ2-1; TRBD2 aligns across 9 bases. The junction had 1 base not matched to a gene; V was cut back by 1 base and J by 6 bases. CDR1 and CDR2 from the germline V gene are SNHLY and FYNNEI. The CDR3 spans 14 residues. The CDR3 region has the DNA TGTGCCAGCAGTGAAGAAGCGGGGGGCAATGAGCAGTTCTTC. Protein product: CASSEEAGGNEQFF.

The chain couples TRBV7-9 to TRBJ2-1, with D possibly being TRBD2 (6 bases). Germline assignment: CDR1 SEHNR and CDR2 FQNEAQ (reference sequence). The V end was cut by 6 bases, the J end by 9 bases, with 21 bases between. The CDR3 covers 15 residues. CDR3 in DNA: TGTGCCAGCAGTACACCCGGGACTCCCTCTGGTGAGCAGTTCTTC. It is translated as CASSTPGTPSGEQFF.